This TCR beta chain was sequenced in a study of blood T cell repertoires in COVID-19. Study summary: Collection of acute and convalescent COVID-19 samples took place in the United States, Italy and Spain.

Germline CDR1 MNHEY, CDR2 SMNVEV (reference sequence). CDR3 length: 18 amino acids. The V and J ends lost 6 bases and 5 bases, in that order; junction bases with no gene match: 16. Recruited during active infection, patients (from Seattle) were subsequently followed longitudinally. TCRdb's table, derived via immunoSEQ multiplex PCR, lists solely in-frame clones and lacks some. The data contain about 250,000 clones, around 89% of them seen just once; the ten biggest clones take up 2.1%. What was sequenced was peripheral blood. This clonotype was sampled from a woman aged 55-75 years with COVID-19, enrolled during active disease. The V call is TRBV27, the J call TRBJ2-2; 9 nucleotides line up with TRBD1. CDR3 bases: TGTGCCAGCAGAAAGAGTCGTAGAGGGACAGGGATAACCGGGGAGCTGTTTTTT. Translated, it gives CASRKSRRGTGITGELFF.